These 29 T cell receptor beta chains originate from one sample sequenced in a study of T cells in Graves' hyperthyroidism and ophthalmopathy. Amplification yielded TCR beta CDR3 regions, with RNA transcripts as the source. An initial round of RT-PCR targeting the TCR CDR3 relied on the HTBI primer set. TCRdb passed the multiplex PCR reads through MiXCR, listing each CDR3 protein once. The table shows 620,000 or so distinct CDR3 sequences, with about 14% occurring only once. The sequencing sample was made of blood. The source is a woman in her fifties or sixties with Graves' ophthalmopathy.

The chain links TRBV20-1 to TRBJ1-2, with D perhaps matching TRBD1 (5 bases). The CDR3 totals 13 residues. Trimming cost V 3 bases and J 8 bases, with 16 bases left between them. Germline assignment: CDR1 DFQATT and CDR2 SNEGSKA (reference sequence). In DNA form, the CDR3 reads TGCAGTGCTAGGAGCAGGGTTGGAGGGGGCTACACCTTC. Its translation is CSARSRVGGGYTF.

The table lists this clonotype with many counts. The chain combines TRBV7-9 with TRBJ1-2, with D unresolved. CDR3 length: 13 amino acids. Germline V lookup: CDR1 SEHNR, CDR2 FQNEAQ (reference sequence). With 1 base removed from V and 8 bases from J, the gap between germline ends came to 11 bases. CDR3 coding DNA: TGTGCCAGCAGCTTAGATCCCGCAGTCGGCTACACCTTC. Translation gives CASSLDPAVGYTF.

This clonotype was observed a single time. The chain joins TRBV7-2 to TRBJ2-5, with 14 bases identical to TRBD2. Germline V lookup: CDR1 SGHTA, CDR2 FQGNSA. CDR3 length: 17 residues. V dropped 5 bases and J dropped 4; count of bases not matched to a gene: 9. CDR3 nucleotide sequence: TGTGCCAGCAGCATTACCGGGACTAGCGGGAGAAGAGAGACCCAGTACTTC. Translation: CASSITGTSGRRETQYF.

This clonotype was detected ten times or more. The chain couples TRBV7-9 to TRBJ2-3, with D tentatively TRBD2 (7 bases). Trimming removed 6 bases from V and 5 bases from J, with 15 bases in between. The germline gives CDR1 SEHNR, CDR2 FQNEAQ (reference sequence). CDR3 length: 14 amino acids. The CDR3 DNA sequence: TGTGCCAGCAGAAAAGGGGGGGGTGAAGATACGCAGTATTTT. Encoded protein: CASRKGGGEDTQYF.

This clonotype was detected many times. The rearrangement joins TRBV24-1 to TRBJ2-2; D not resolved. Trimming took 4 bases from V and 1 from J, leaving 12 bases between them. This CDR3 has 16 amino acids. Germline V gene sequence: CDR1 KGHDR, CDR2 SFDVKD. The CDR3 reads CATSDRPDRNTGELFF. DNA of the CDR3: TGTGCCACCAGTGACCGCCCTGACCGGAACACCGGGGAGCTGTTTTTT.

J is TRBJ2-5 and V is TRBV5-4; 8 bases line up with TRBD2. Germline lookup yields CDR1 SGHNT and CDR2 YYREEE (reference sequence). V dropped 4 bases and J dropped 0; count of bases not matched to a gene: 8. The CDR3 spans 16 residues. The CDR3 DNA follows: TGTGCCAGCAGCCCAGGTCCAGCGGGAGACCAAGAGACCCAGTACTTC. This encodes CASSPGPAGDQETQYF.

This clonotype appeared many times. The genes are TRBV7-2 and TRBJ1-1, with D uncertain. Germline CDR1 is SGHTA and CDR2 is FQGNSA. The CDR3 is 15 residues long. V shed 4 bases and J shed 1 base, with 13 bases lying between them. The CDR3 region has the DNA TGTGCCAGCAGCTCAACACGCCCTTCGAACACTGAAGCTTTCTTT. Translation gives CASSSTRPSNTEAFF.

There are a few counts of this clonotype. The DNA of the CDR3 is TGCAGCCGGAAGGGGGGACTAGCGGATTACAATGAGCAGTTCTTC. Its translation: CSRKGGLADYNEQFF. The rearrangement links TRBV20-1 to TRBJ2-1; 11 bases align to TRBD2. Germline lookup yields CDR1 DFQATT and CDR2 SNEGSKA (reference sequence). This CDR3 comprises 15 residues.

The table lists this clonotype with a few counts. CDR3 in amino acids: CASGSDWGAEAFF. The CDR3 DNA reads as TGTGCTAGTGGTTCCGACTGGGGGGCTGAAGCTTTCTTT. The rearrangement links TRBV12-5 to TRBJ1-1; tentatively, D is TRBD1 (5 bases). V was trimmed by 4 bases and J by 6 bases, leaving 12 bases between them. The germline CDR1 and CDR2 sequences are LGHNT and FRNRAP. CDR3 length: 13 amino acids.

This clonotype was detected ten times or more. This sequence joins TRBV27 and TRBJ2-1; 11 bases are shared with TRBD2. This CDR3 has 18 residues. Germline V lookup: CDR1 MNHEY, CDR2 SMNVEV (reference sequence). V lost 3 bases and J lost 7; bases outside the gene matches: 14. CDR3 amino acids: CASSFFPPLAGGYNEQFF. The CDR3 DNA reads as TGTGCCAGCAGTTTTTTCCCTCCCCTAGCGGGAGGTTATAATGAGCAGTTCTTC.

This clonotype has only a few counts. The CDR3 DNA reads as TGCAGCGTTGGGGCTAGCGGGTCGCAGTACTTC. Protein sequence: CSVGASGSQYF. V and J are TRBV29-1 and TRBJ2-7; 8 nucleotides agree with TRBD2. With 4 bases clipped from V and 9 bases from J, the junction kept 5 bases outside the gene matches. The CDR3 contains 11 residues. Germline CDR1 is SQVTM and CDR2 is ANQGSEA.

This clonotype was picked up one time. The chain combines TRBV29-1 with TRBJ1-3, with 7 bases lining up with TRBD1. V was clipped by 6 bases and J by 4 bases; unmatched bases: 3. The germline CDR1 and CDR2 sequences are SQVTM and ANQGSEA. The CDR3 has 12 residues. The CDR3 reads CSVRDRGNTIYF. DNA for the CDR3: TGCAGCGTCCGGGACAGAGGAAACACCATATATTTT. The full variable domain, rest sourced from reference TRBV29-1 and TRBJ1-3, is SAVISQKPSRDICQRGTSLTIQCQVDSQVTMMFWYRQQPGQSLTLIATANQGSEATYESGFVIDKFPISRPNLTFSTLTVSNMSPEDSSIYLCSVRDRGNTIYFGEGSWLTVV.

This clonotype was detected only a few times. V is TRBV24-1 and J is TRBJ2-5, with 10 bases identical to TRBD1. The germline V gene encodes CDR1 KGHDR and CDR2 SFDVKD. This CDR3 spans 15 amino acids. With V trimmed by 7 bases and J by 5 bases, 9 bases remained unmatched. The CDR3 is CATSFGDRGYETQYF. The CDR3 nucleotides read TGTGCCACCAGCTTTGGGGACAGGGGATACGAGACCCAGTACTTC.

The chain recombines TRBV7-9 with TRBJ2-1, with 9 positions matching TRBD2. From germline, CDR1 is SEHNR and CDR2 FQNEAQ (reference sequence). This CDR3 contains 18 residues. V lost 4 bases, J lost 4 bases, and 14 bases stayed unmatched. CDR3 nucleotides: TGTGCCAGCAGCTCAGGGGGACTAGCCCACCAGGGGTACAATGAGCAGTTCTTC. It is translated as CASSSGGLAHQGYNEQFF.

This clonotype was detected ten times or more. The chain couples TRBV4-3 to TRBJ2-3, with D perhaps matching TRBD1 or TRBD2 (5 bases each). This CDR3 has 20 amino acids. V was shortened by 0 bases and J by 1 base, with 23 bases between the two germline ends. Germline CDR1 reads LGHNA; CDR2 reads YSLEER. The CDR3 region has the DNA TGCGCCAGCAGCCAAGATGTGGGCAGGGCCGGAGGTTTTGGCACAGATACGCAGTATTTT. Translation: CASSQDVGRAGGFGTDTQYF.

This clonotype was detected a few times. This rearrangement joins TRBV19 to TRBJ2-5; no definite D call. V was trimmed by 3 bases and J by 4 bases, leaving 6 bases between them. The CDR3 has 12 amino acids. CDR1 and CDR2 from the germline V gene are LNHDA and SQIVND (reference sequence). CDR3 region: CASSIFGETQYF. DNA of the CDR3: TGTGCCAGTAGTATTTTTGGAGAGACCCAGTACTTC. Drawing the rest from reference TRBV19 and TRBJ2-5, the complete variable domain is DGGITQSPKYLFRKEGQNVTLSCEQNLNHDAMYWYRQDPGQGLRLIYYSQIVNDFQKGDIAEGYSVSREKKESFPLTVTSAQKNPTAFYLCASSIFGETQYFGPGTRLLVL.

This clonotype was counted many times. This chain uses TRBV12-3 or TRBV12-4 with TRBJ1-1; weak D call: TRBD1 (6 bases). This CDR3 is built from 12 residues. Trimming pared 3 bases from V and 7 bases from J, leaving 9 bases between. In DNA form, the CDR3 reads TGTGCCAGCAGTTTCTCGACAGGTGAAGCTTTCTTT. Translated, it gives CASSFSTGEAFF.

This clonotype came up many times. The rearrangement joins TRBV2 to TRBJ2-5, with TRBD1 matching 7 bases. Germline V gives CDR1 SNHLY, CDR2 FYNNEI. V was clipped by 5 bases and J by 5 bases; unmatched bases: 8. This CDR3 contains 14 residues. In nucleotides, the CDR3 is TGTGCCAGCAGTATAACAGGGGCAGGGGAGACCCAGTACTTC. Translated, it gives CASSITGAGETQYF. Full variable domain (rest looked up from reference TRBV2 and TRBJ2-5): EPEVTQTPSHQVTQMGQEVILRCVPISNHLYFYWYRQILGQKVEFLVSFYNNEISEKSEIFDDQFSVERPDGSNFTLKIRSTKLEDSAMYFCASSITGAGETQYFGPGTRLLVL.

This clonotype was seen at least ten times. The chain uses TRBV18 and TRBJ2-5, with 7 bases that match TRBD2. From germline, CDR1 is KGHSH and CDR2 LQKENI. This CDR3 has 17 amino acids. The J segment lost 5 bases and the V segment lost 3 bases, leaving 15 bases of the junction unmatched. DNA for the CDR3: TGTGCCAGCTCACCGGTCTCGTTAACGGGAGGATTGGAGACCCAGTACTTC. This codes for CASSPVSLTGGLETQYF.

Many counts were recorded for this clonotype. The chain recombines TRBV5-1 with TRBJ2-7, with 11 bases fitting TRBD2. V shed 4 bases, J shed 4 bases, and the junction held 4 bases outside the gene matches. The CDR3 runs 14 residues. Germline-derived CDR1 and CDR2 are SGHRS and YFSETQ. CDR3 DNA sequence: TGCGCCAGCAGCGGGGGACTAGCGGAATACGAGCAGTACTTC. Translation gives CASSGGLAEYEQYF.

A few counts support this clonotype. J is TRBJ1-2 and V is TRBV27; 11 bases are a match to TRBD1. Losses at the gene ends were 7 bases for V and 3 bases for J; bases not matched to a gene: 16. This CDR3 has 18 amino acids. The germline CDR1 and CDR2 sequences are MNHEY and SMNVEV (reference sequence). This chain's CDR3 is CASTKIWLRDRGDYGYTF. The CDR3 bases are TGTGCCAGCACCAAGATTTGGCTCCGGGACAGGGGGGACTATGGCTACACCTTC.

This clonotype was observed many times. This chain connects TRBV15 to TRBJ2-3; 13 nucleotides align to TRBD2. From germline, CDR1 is LNHNV and CDR2 YYDKDF (reference sequence). V trimming: 0 bases; J trimming: 0 bases; junction bases outside the gene matches: 18. The CDR3 extends over 23 amino acids. DNA of the CDR3: TGTGCCACCAGCAGAGAAGAAATGGAAGGGATCCGACTAGCGGGAGGAAGCACAGATACGCAGTATTTT. This sequence encodes CATSREEMEGIRLAGGSTDTQYF.

The genes are TRBV24-1 and TRBJ1-1; D uncertain. Per the germline V gene, CDR1 is KGHDR and CDR2 is SFDVKD. Between the trimmed V and J ends, which lost 4 bases and 1 base, there was a span of 9 bases. CDR3 length: 14 amino acids. Here the CDR3 reads CATSEGRQNTEAFF. The CDR3 DNA reads TGTGCCACCAGTGAAGGCAGGCAGAACACTGAAGCTTTCTTT.

As concerns this clonotype: This may be a read error: a much more frequent sequence differs by one nucleotide. CDR3 amino acids: CACSLIENTEAFF. CDR3 DNA sequence: TGTGCCTGCAGCTTAATCGAGAACACTGAAGCTTTCTTT. The gene calls are TRBV11-2 and TRBJ1-1; no clear D gene. CDR1 and CDR2 (germline): SGHAT, FQNNGV. The CDR3 runs to 13 residues. The full variable domain, rest sourced from reference TRBV11-2 and TRBJ1-1, is EAGVAQSPRYKIIEKRQSVAFWCNPISGHATLYWYQQILGQGPKLLIQFQNNGVVDDSQLPKDRFSAERLKGVDSTLKIQPAKLEDSAVYLCACSLIENTEAFFGQGTRLTVV.

This clonotype was counted ten times or more. The chain recombines TRBV20-1 with TRBJ2-3; no clear D gene. Deletions cut 5 bases from V and 0 bases from J, with 9 bases between. This CDR3 spans 13 amino acids. The V gene's germline CDR1 is DFQATT and CDR2 SNEGSKA (reference sequence). The CDR3 sequence: CSAPLSSTDTQYF. The CDR3 region has the DNA TGCAGTGCTCCTCTCTCGAGCACAGATACGCAGTATTTT.

This clonotype was counted only a few times. The chain employs TRBV28 and TRBJ2-4; either TRBD1 or TRBD2 may fit D (6 bases each). Germline CDR1 is MDHEN and CDR2 is SYDVKM. CDR3 length: 13 amino acids. Deletions cut 3 bases from V and 7 bases from J, with 10 bases between. DNA for the CDR3: TGTGCCAGCAGTTTGCAGGGGAGGAACATTCAGTACTTC. Translated: CASSLQGRNIQYF.

For this clonotype: One end of the junction fails to match germline, which may point to a read error. J is TRBJ1-4 and V is TRBV20-1; no firm D call. Per germline, CDR1 DFQATT and CDR2 SNEGSKA (reference sequence). The CDR3 covers 16 residues. Written as DNA, the CDR3 is TGCAGTGCTAGAGGTATCGGCACTCCAACCAATGAAAAACTGTTTTTT. Translating it yields CSARGIGTPTNEKLFF.

A few counts support this clonotype. The chain employs TRBV9 and TRBJ2-7, with 9 positions matching TRBD2. The CDR3 sequence is 14 residues long. Trimming took 3 bases from V and 7 from J; bases not matched to a gene: 8. Germline V CDR1 and CDR2: SGDLS, YYNGEE. CDR3 amino acids: CASSGVSGSGEQYF. CDR3 DNA: TGTGCCAGCAGCGGCGTTAGCGGGAGCGGTGAGCAGTACTTC.

The chain employs TRBV6-2 or TRBV6-3 and TRBJ1-5; TRBD1 might be the D (5 bases). The germline CDR1 and CDR2 sequences are MNHEY and SVGEGT. The CDR3 is made up of 15 amino acids. Between the trimmed V and J ends, which lost 7 bases and 4 bases, there was a span of 17 bases. In DNA, the CDR3 is TGTGCCAGCACCAGGACACGGGGTGGTAATCAGCCCCAGCATTTT. This codes for CASTRTRGGNQPQHF.